These 21 T cell receptor beta chains came from one sample sequenced in a study of blood T cells in healthy people across ages. For the second PCR, which ran for about 6 to 11 cycles, a sample-barcoded 5' primer and a J-beta primer mix were used. TCRdb processed the 5' RACE reads anew with MiXCR; each CDR3 protein has one entry. The data hold about 640,000 distinct CDR3 sequences, with roughly three fifths observed a single time. What was sequenced was blood. Receptors were obtained from a man in his sixties in good health.

The gene calls are TRBV20-1 and TRBJ2-3; TRBD2 matches 8 bases. The CDR3 sequence is 14 residues long. Germline V gene sequence: CDR1 DFQATT, CDR2 SNEGSKA (reference sequence). V shed 5 bases, J shed 6 bases, and the junction held 10 bases outside the gene matches. Here the CDR3 DNA reads TGCAGTGCTGCACCGGGACTAGGAAAGGATACGCAGTATTTT. Translation: CSAAPGLGKDTQYF.

V and J are TRBV5-1 and TRBJ1-1; maybe TRBD1 (6 bases). The CDR3 contains 15 residues. V lost 4 bases and J lost 5, with 18 bases in between. Germline CDR1 SGHRS, CDR2 YFSETQ. The CDR3 is CASSAPEQGGTEAFF. CDR3 nucleotides: TGCGCCAGCAGCGCGCCCGAACAGGGAGGAACTGAAGCTTTCTTT.

The J gene is TRBJ1-2, the V gene TRBV3-1; D ambiguous. Germline CDR1 LGHDT, CDR2 YNNKEL (reference sequence). The CDR3 runs 14 residues. Trimming removed 0 bases from V and 8 bases from J, with 13 bases in between. The CDR3 coding sequence is TGTGCCAGCAGCCAAGAGGGTTCGAAGGGAGGCTACACCTTC. The encoded protein is CASSQEGSKGGYTF.

This clonotype appeared a single time. This CDR3 reads CSARGFGGLSYEQYF. DNA for the CDR3: TGCAGTGCTAGAGGGTTCGGGGGACTCTCCTACGAGCAGTACTTC. The V gene is TRBV20-1, the J gene TRBJ2-7, with D possibly TRBD2 on 6 matching bases. Germline CDR1 DFQATT, CDR2 SNEGSKA (reference sequence). The ends were cut back, 1 base at V and 0 bases at J, with 13 bases in the middle. This CDR3 contains 15 residues.

The rearrangement links TRBV29-1 to TRBJ2-6; D gene uncertain. The CDR3 contains 12 residues. Trimming took 4 bases from V and 1 from J, leaving 2 bases between them. CDR1 SQVTM and CDR2 ANQGSEA come from the germline V gene. Here the CDR3 reads CSVASGANVLTF. In DNA form, the CDR3 reads TGCAGCGTTGCTTCTGGGGCCAACGTCCTGACTTTC.

This chain connects TRBV12-5 to TRBJ2-2, with 10 bases lining up with TRBD1. Per germline, CDR1 LGHNT and CDR2 FRNRAP. The CDR3 consists of 17 residues. Trimming cost V 3 bases and J 7 bases; bases outside gene matches: 11. CDR3 nucleotides: TGTGCTAGTGGTTTCTCCGTGACAGGGGGCGAAGGCGGGGAGCTGTTTTTT. Translated, it gives CASGFSVTGGEGGELFF.

CDR3 sequence: CSASPGSAKNIQYF. As DNA, the CDR3 is TGCAGTGCTAGCCCGGGTAGCGCCAAAAACATTCAGTACTTC. This rearrangement joins TRBV20-1 to TRBJ2-4; D unresolved. CDR1 DFQATT and CDR2 SNEGSKA come from the germline V gene (reference sequence). The V end was cut by 3 bases, the J end by 1 base, with 10 bases between. The CDR3 runs 14 residues.

The chain has TRBV7-2 and TRBJ1-2, with 7 bases that match TRBD1. This CDR3 is 15 amino acids long. The germline CDR1 and CDR2 sequences are SGHTA and FQGNSA. Unmatched junction bases numbered 5, after V lost 0 bases and J lost 4 bases. This chain's CDR3 is CASSLAAGTAYGYTF. The CDR3 DNA is TGTGCCAGCAGCTTAGCAGCCGGGACAGCCTATGGCTACACCTTC.

This clonotype was seen only a few times. V gene TRBV12-3 or TRBV12-4 combines with J gene TRBJ2-5; tentatively, D is TRBD2 (5 bases). CDR3 length equals 18 residues. The V end was cut by 5 bases, the J end by 5 bases, with 27 bases between. The CDR3 DNA is TGTGCCAGCAGTGTACTGGGGTTTAGCGTACCCGTAGATGAGACCCAGTACTTC. Protein product: CASSVLGFSVPVDETQYF.

This clonotype was detected only a few times. The chain employs TRBV6-6 and TRBJ1-4; D perhaps matches TRBD1 (5 bases). The CDR3 totals 13 residues. Trimming removed 6 bases at V and 7 bases at J, with 12 bases between. Germline CDR1 is MNHNY and CDR2 is SVGAGI (reference sequence). The CDR3 DNA is TGTGCCAGCAGGATTCAGGGATTTGAAAAACTGTTTTTT. Residues: CASRIQGFEKLFF.

This chain links TRBV2 with TRBJ1-2; D might be TRBD1 (5 bases). Germline V gene sequence: CDR1 SNHLY, CDR2 FYNNEI. The CDR3 sequence is 16 residues long. Deletions cut 5 bases from V and 1 base from J, with 17 bases between. The CDR3, as DNA: TGTGCCAGCAGTCCCGAAAGGGGACTCTTTAACTATGGCTACACCTTC. It yields the protein CASSPERGLFNYGYTF. The full variable domain, its missing parts supplied by reference TRBV2 and TRBJ1-2, is EPEVTQTPSHQVTQMGQEVILRCVPISNHLYFYWYRQILGQKVEFLVSFYNNEISEKSEIFDDQFSVERPDGSNFTLKIRSTKLEDSAMYFCASSPERGLFNYGYTFGSGTRLTVV.

J is TRBJ1-1 and V is TRBV29-1; maybe TRBD1 (5 bases). The CDR3 runs to 11 residues. V lost 6 bases, J lost 3 bases, and 8 bases lay in between. Looked up from germline, CDR1 is SQVTM and CDR2 is ANQGSEA. Here the CDR3 reads CSVTVDTEAFF. DNA of the CDR3: TGCAGCGTGACAGTCGACACTGAAGCTTTCTTT.

CDR3 residues: CASSPGDRGAFF. As DNA, the CDR3 is TGTGCCAGCAGTCCGGGGGACCGGGGGGCTTTCTTT. The J gene is TRBJ1-1, the V gene TRBV7-9; perhaps TRBD1 as D (5 bases). The CDR3 extends over 12 amino acids. V lost 6 bases to trimming and J lost 11 bases, with 16 bases between them. From germline, CDR1 is SEHNR and CDR2 FQNEAQ (reference sequence). The variable domain in full, with the rest retrieved from reference TRBV7-9 and TRBJ1-1, is DTGVSQNPRHKITKRGQNVTFRCDPISEHNRLYWYRQTLGQGPEFLTYFQNEAQLEKSRLLSDRFSAERPKGSFSTLEIQRTEQGDSAMYLCASSPGDRGAFFGQGTRLTVV.

This clonotype was observed at least ten times. The rearrangement links TRBV29-1 to TRBJ2-5, with D hard to call. The CDR3 is 12 residues long. Trimming pared 6 bases from V and 1 base from J, leaving 9 bases between. From germline, CDR1 is SQVTM and CDR2 ANQGSEA. The CDR3 sequence is CSVSTSQETQYF. The CDR3 DNA is TGCAGCGTGTCGACCTCCCAAGAGACCCAGTACTTC.

The rearrangement joins TRBV20-1 to TRBJ2-4; D perhaps matches TRBD1 (6 bases). The CDR3 loop spans 12 amino acids. The V and J ends lost 3 bases and 8 bases respectively, with 11 bases between them. From germline, CDR1 is DFQATT and CDR2 SNEGSKA (reference sequence). The CDR3 DNA is TGCAGTGCTAGTACAGGGTTTGACATTCAGTACTTC. Protein product: CSASTGFDIQYF.

This clonotype was detected only once. The chain recombines TRBV29-1 with TRBJ2-1; 8 bases agree with TRBD1. Germline CDR1 SQVTM, CDR2 ANQGSEA. The CDR3 loop spans 12 amino acids. The CDR3 coding sequence is TGCGGGGCAGGGGGCTGGGAAAATGAGCAGTTCTTC. Protein: CGAGGWENEQFF.

As concerns this clonotype: An end of the junction differs from the germline gene, which may be a read error. This chain links TRBV2 with TRBJ2-3; possibly TRBD2 for D (5 bases). Per germline, CDR1 SNHLY and CDR2 FYNNEI. The CDR3 extends over 14 amino acids. In DNA form, the CDR3 reads TGTGCCGGCAGGCCCGGGATACCCACAGATACGCAGTATTTT. It is translated as CAGRPGIPTDTQYF.

The rearrangement joins TRBV10-3 to TRBJ1-2; D is unresolved. The ends were cut back, 0 bases at V and 3 bases at J, with 8 bases in the middle. Germline V lookup: CDR1 ENHRY, CDR2 SYGVKD. The CDR3 has 14 amino acids. CDR3 loop: CAISESGRDYGYTF. The DNA of the CDR3 is TGTGCCATCAGTGAGTCTGGCAGAGACTATGGCTACACCTTC.

The chain uses TRBV20-1 and TRBJ1-5; D might be TRBD1 (5 bases). Germline lookup yields CDR1 DFQATT and CDR2 SNEGSKA (reference sequence). The CDR3 runs 15 residues. V lost 6 bases to trimming and J lost 1 base, with 16 bases between them. In DNA form, the CDR3 reads TGCAGTGCCGCATCTTATCAGGGAAGCAATCAGCCCCAGCATTTT. It specifies CSAASYQGSNQPQHF.

Written as DNA, the CDR3 is TGCGCCAGCGCGCGGGAGGGTAGCGTCCCAGATACGCAGTATTTT. It specifies CASAREGSVPDTQYF. This chain uses TRBV5-1 with TRBJ2-3; TRBD2 agrees at 9 bases. V was clipped by 7 bases and J by 4 bases; unmatched bases: 10. From germline, CDR1 is SGHRS and CDR2 YFSETQ. The CDR3 consists of 15 residues.

This clonotype came up a few times. V gene TRBV7-2 combines with J gene TRBJ2-1; 8 bases line up with TRBD1. CDR1 is SGHTA and CDR2 is FQGNSA in the germline V gene. The CDR3 totals 14 residues. The trim removed 6 bases at V and 2 bases at J, leaving 3 bases unmatched. CDR3 protein: CASRIQGAYNEQFF. In DNA form, the CDR3 reads TGTGCCAGCAGAATACAGGGGGCCTACAATGAGCAGTTCTTC.